The rows below give T cell receptor beta chains drawn from one sample of a study of shared T cell receptors in the human thymus. The table came from immunoSEQ multiplex PCR; TCRdb's copy has only in-frame clones and leaves some out. The table includes hundreds of thousands of clones, more than 75% detected once. The sample was also reused in another study, on human thymus T cells.

The sequenced sample was thymocytes. These receptors were taken from a boy under two years old with a congenital heart defect. The CDR3 runs from the conserved cysteine through the conserved F or W. D genes are given only for firm matches. Clone size appears in some rows only: once, few, many, or a class for an expanded clone.

TRBD2	.	TRBJ2-7	TRBV18	TGTGCCAGCTCATCTAGCGGGAGGTACGAGCAGTACTTC	CASSSSGRYEQYF
TRBD2	.	TRBJ2-3	TRBV4-1	TGCGCCAGCAGCCACACGGGGCGGGAGGGCCGTAAAGATACGCAGTATTTT	CASSHTGREGRKDTQYF
.	.	TRBJ1-4	TRBV27	TGTGCCAGCAGTCCCGTCAACAGTAATGAAAAACTGTTTTTT	CASSPVNSNEKLFF
.	once	TRBJ1-1	TRBV6-1	TGTGCCAGCCCCAGGGGGAACACTGAAGCTTTCTTT	CASPRGNTEAFF
TRBD2	.	TRBJ2-7	TRBV18	TGTGCCAGCTCACCTGGACTAGCGAACCCCTACGAGCAGTACTTC	CASSPGLANPYEQYF
TRBD2	.	TRBJ2-5	TRBV9	TGTGCCAGCAGCGTAGTGTCTTTTCCGCTAGCGGGACAAATCCCCCAAGAGACCCAGTACTTC	CASSVVSFPLAGQIPQETQYF
TRBD2	.	TRBJ2-7	TRBV23-1	TGCGCCAGCAGTCAATCGACTAGCCCGAGCTCCTACGAGCAGTACTTC	CASSQSTSPSSYEQYF
TRBD1	.	TRBJ1-5	TRBV7-2	TGTGCCAGCAGCGCTGGACAGGCCTATAGCAATCAGCCCCAGCATTTT	CASSAGQAYSNQPQHF
.	.	TRBJ2-2	TRBV19	TGTGCCAGCTGGGGGGTCCCCGGGGAGCTGTTTTTT	CASWGVPGELFF
.	.	TRBJ2-3	TRBV28	TGTGCCAGCAGTCCGAAAAAAGGGGTCGGGACTCCAGATACGCAGTATTTT	CASSPKKGVGTPDTQYF
.	.	TRBJ1-2	TRBV7-6	TGTGCCAGCAGCCCCAGCCCAGGGGACTATGGCTACACCTTC	CASSPSPGDYGYTF
TRBD1	.	TRBJ2-7	TRBV10-1	TGCGCCAGCAGTGAGTCGAGGGGACAGGGGTCCTACGAGCAGTACTTC	CASSESRGQGSYEQYF
TRBD2	.	TRBJ2-1	TRBV4-3	TGCGCCAGCAGCCATCCGGTTGGGAGCGGGAGGGCCGAAGATGAGCAGTTCTTC	CASSHPVGSGRAEDEQFF
TRBD2	.	TRBJ2-1	TRBV10-2	TGCGCCAGCAGTGAGGGACTAGCGGGAGCATCCTACAATGAGCAGTTCTTC	CASSEGLAGASYNEQFF
TRBD1	once	TRBJ2-2	TRBV6-1	TGTGCCAGCAGTGAGCTCCCAGGGGGCGGCCAGAACACCGGGGAGCTGTTTTTT	CASSELPGGGQNTGELFF
.	.	TRBJ2-3	TRBV6-4	TGTGCCAGCAGTGAGAAGCGGTTCACAGATACGCAGTATTTT	CASSEKRFTDTQYF
TRBD1	.	TRBJ1-2	TRBV25-1	TGTGCCAGCAGCCAGGACAGGGTAAACTATGGCTACACCTTC	CASSQDRVNYGYTF
TRBD2	.	TRBJ2-7	TRBV30	TGTGCCTGGAGGACTAGCGGGAGGCCTTGGGTCTACGAGCAGTACTTC	CAWRTSGRPWVYEQYF
.	.	TRBJ2-4	TRBV6-1	TGTGCCAGCAGTGTAGGGGTTTACCTTAGCAAAAACATTCAGTACTTC	CASSVGVYLSKNIQYF
.	once	TRBJ2-5	TRBV28	TGTGCCAGCAGTTCCAGGGAATCAGGAGAGACCCAGTACTTC	CASSSRESGETQYF
.	.	TRBJ2-7	TRBV7-2	TGTGCCAGCAGCTTTGACTCGGCAAACGAGCAGTACTTC	CASSFDSANEQYF
TRBD1	.	TRBJ1-6	TRBV5-1	TGCGCCAGCAGGGGGGGGACAGGGAGGAATTCACCCCTCCACTTT	CASRGGTGRNSPLHF
TRBD2	.	TRBJ2-7	TRBV25-1	TGTGCCAGCAGCCCTAGCGGGGAAGTAGATCTACCTATCTACGAGCAGTACTTC	CASSPSGEVDLPIYEQYF
TRBD2	.	TRBJ2-3	TRBV15	TGTGCCACCAGCGGCAAGACCTCCGGGAGGACCACAGATACGCAGTATTTT	CATSGKTSGRTTDTQYF
.	.	TRBJ2-7	TRBV11-2	TGTGCCAGCAGCTTAGGGGGTGCGGACTACCTTACCTACGAGCAGTACTTC	CASSLGGADYLTYEQYF
.	.	TRBJ1-1	TRBV4-3	TGCGCCAGCAGCCAGGGGCAGGGTGAAGCTTTCTTT	CASSQGQGEAFF
TRBD2	few	TRBJ2-7	TRBV7-6	TGTGCCAGCAGCTTGGACCAGGGTGGGACTAGCGGGAGGCAGACCTACGAGCAGTACTTC	CASSLDQGGTSGRQTYEQYF
TRBD2	few	TRBJ2-7	TRBV14	TGTGCCAGCAGCCGAGGCCCAACCGGGACTAGCTCTAAGCAGTACTTC	CASSRGPTGTSSKQYF
TRBD2	.	TRBJ2-7	TRBV19	TGTGCCAGTAGTCCCGCTAGCGGGAGCCTCGAGCAGTACTTC	CASSPASGSLEQYF
.	once	TRBJ1-5	TRBV28	TGTGCCAGACGACCAGACTTTAGCAATCAGCCCCAGCATTTT	CARRPDFSNQPQHF
.	.	TRBJ2-1	TRBV7-2	TGTGCCAGCAGCTTAGCGCATACGGGAAGGGACTACAATGAGCAGTTCTTC	CASSLAHTGRDYNEQFF
.	.	TRBJ1-2	TRBV29-1	TGCAGCGTTGAAGAAGAGAGGACAGATCCGACCTTTGGTGGCTACACCTTC	CSVEEERTDPTFGGYTF
.	few	TRBJ2-7	TRBV27	TGTGCCAGCAGGGCGACTAGTCTGTACGAGCAGTACTTC	CASRATSLYEQYF